The rows below give T cell receptor beta chains drawn from one sample of a study of post-analysis software for immune sequencing data. In TCRdb, the PCR reads were re-called with MiXCR into one record per CDR3 protein. Of approximately 730,000 distinct CDR3 sequences detected, more than 45% appear once; the ten largest clones hold 4.9%. The specimen sequenced was blood. The receptors stem from a girl aged 5-17 years with multiple sclerosis. Each CDR3 is given without its conserved first and last residue.

CDR3 protein: SALDRRYEQY; CDR3 length: 10; J gene: TRBJ2-7; V gene: TRBV20-1
CDR3 protein: ASTQGQGGTEAF; CDR3 length: 12; J gene: TRBJ1-1; V gene: TRBV9
CDR3 protein: ASSLGTSGPRETQY; CDR3 length: 14; J gene: TRBJ2-5; V gene: TRBV7-9
CDR3 protein: ASSVATSPVRNEQF; CDR3 length: 14; J gene: TRBJ2-1; V gene: TRBV9
CDR3 protein: SARIPETGQDTQY; CDR3 length: 13; J gene: TRBJ2-3; V gene: TRBV20-1
CDR3 protein: SVDGSDNEQF; CDR3 length: 10; J gene: TRBJ2-1; V gene: TRBV29-1
CDR3 protein: ASSFLAGGPRQF; CDR3 length: 12; J gene: TRBJ2-1; V gene: TRBV5-6
CDR3 protein: ASSLDFPSGNEQF; CDR3 length: 13; J gene: TRBJ2-1; V gene: TRBV7-9
CDR3 protein: SAPARDRGTDTQY; CDR3 length: 13; J gene: TRBJ2-3; V gene: TRBV20-1
CDR3 protein: SAAPRGATKNIQY; CDR3 length: 13; J gene: TRBJ2-4; V gene: TRBV20-1
CDR3 protein: ASSLARVDSPLH; CDR3 length: 12; J gene: TRBJ1-6; V gene: TRBV7-9
CDR3 protein: ASSWADSGSGETQY; CDR3 length: 14; J gene: -; V gene: TRBV5-1
CDR3 protein: ASNPDRGVETQY; CDR3 length: 12; J gene: -; V gene: TRBV10-3
CDR3 protein: ATRTIMNEQF; CDR3 length: 10; J gene: TRBJ2-1; V gene: TRBV10-3
CDR3 protein: ASRPGTSGIGYTQY; CDR3 length: 14; J gene: TRBJ2-3; V gene: TRBV6-5
CDR3 protein: SARGLADYNEQF; CDR3 length: 12; J gene: TRBJ2-1; V gene: TRBV20-1
CDR3 protein: ASSQGPRGTSGTDTQY; CDR3 length: 16; J gene: TRBJ2-3; V gene: TRBV4-1
CDR3 protein: ASRGNLGTGRNQPQH; CDR3 length: 15; J gene: TRBJ1-5; V gene: TRBV12-3/TRBV12-4
CDR3 protein: ASSLGGSKRGAQH; CDR3 length: 13; J gene: TRBJ1-5; V gene: TRBV7-2
CDR3 protein: ASSGTFNNEQF; CDR3 length: 11; J gene: TRBJ2-1; V gene: TRBV2
CDR3 protein: ASRAGTVNNSPLH; CDR3 length: 13; J gene: TRBJ1-6; V gene: TRBV12-3/TRBV12-4
CDR3 protein: ASSGGQGRETQY; CDR3 length: 12; J gene: TRBJ2-5; V gene: TRBV5-1
CDR3 protein: ASRGTSGSYNEQY; CDR3 length: 13; J gene: TRBJ2-5; V gene: TRBV28
CDR3 protein: ASSITSGRAETQY; CDR3 length: 13; J gene: TRBJ2-3; V gene: TRBV11-1
CDR3 protein: ATSRARAENTEAF; CDR3 length: 13; J gene: TRBJ1-1; V gene: TRBV15
CDR3 protein: ASRKLAGAGEQF; CDR3 length: 12; J gene: TRBJ2-1; V gene: TRBV2
CDR3 protein: ASSIRDTEAF; CDR3 length: 10; J gene: TRBJ1-1; V gene: TRBV2
CDR3 protein: ASSDIQVFMANYGYT; CDR3 length: 15; J gene: TRBJ1-2; V gene: TRBV10-2
CDR3 protein: ASSSGGLYNEQF; CDR3 length: 12; J gene: TRBJ2-1; V gene: TRBV5-6
CDR3 protein: ASSQGQQETQY; CDR3 length: 11; J gene: TRBJ2-5; V gene: TRBV7-9
CDR3 protein: AGGTSGTIYNEQF; CDR3 length: 13; J gene: TRBJ2-1; V gene: TRBV6-1
CDR3 protein: ASRMKGWEGQPQH; CDR3 length: 13; J gene: TRBJ1-5; V gene: TRBV2
CDR3 protein: ASSISALTYEQY; CDR3 length: 12; J gene: TRBJ2-7; V gene: TRBV9
CDR3 protein: ASSGGGPWETQY; CDR3 length: 12; J gene: TRBJ2-5; V gene: TRBV9
CDR3 protein: ASGQGRGSNQPQH; CDR3 length: 13; J gene: TRBJ1-5; V gene: TRBV27
CDR3 protein: ASSQIPQEEQY; CDR3 length: 11; J gene: TRBJ2-5; V gene: TRBV4-1
CDR3 protein: ASSFSVRYEQY; CDR3 length: 11; J gene: -; V gene: TRBV28
CDR3 protein: SAVLGSSYEQY; CDR3 length: 11; J gene: TRBJ2-7; V gene: TRBV20-1
CDR3 protein: ASSRAGRAHEQF; CDR3 length: 12; J gene: TRBJ2-1; V gene: TRBV11-2
CDR3 protein: ASSLGTDLSYEQY; CDR3 length: 13; J gene: TRBJ2-7; V gene: TRBV7-9
CDR3 protein: SVAYPGHLEAQY; CDR3 length: 12; J gene: TRBJ2-5; V gene: TRBV29-1
CDR3 protein: ASSPQGAIRAYEQY; CDR3 length: 14; J gene: TRBJ2-7; V gene: TRBV9
CDR3 protein: ASSEAVAVYEQY; CDR3 length: 12; J gene: TRBJ2-7; V gene: TRBV6-1
CDR3 protein: ASNLGRVSGANVLT; CDR3 length: 14; J gene: TRBJ2-6; V gene: TRBV9
CDR3 protein: ATSRDPGSAEQY; CDR3 length: 12; J gene: TRBJ2-7; V gene: TRBV15
CDR3 protein: ASRRTHRGLTDTQY; CDR3 length: 14; J gene: TRBJ2-3; V gene: TRBV6-5
CDR3 protein: SARDLMREETQY; CDR3 length: 12; J gene: -; V gene: TRBV20-1
CDR3 protein: SVDIGGGETQY; CDR3 length: 11; J gene: TRBJ2-5; V gene: TRBV29-1
CDR3 protein: ASGPRGRDYEQY; CDR3 length: 12; J gene: TRBJ2-7; V gene: TRBV27
CDR3 protein: ASSPGQRGVDEQF; CDR3 length: 13; J gene: TRBJ2-1; V gene: TRBV5-1
CDR3 protein: AISEPLTGGPYEQY; CDR3 length: 14; J gene: TRBJ2-7; V gene: TRBV10-3
CDR3 protein: ASSSGQGAGYGYT; CDR3 length: 13; J gene: TRBJ1-2; V gene: TRBV12-3/TRBV12-4
CDR3 protein: ASSNRGLGNEQF; CDR3 length: 12; J gene: TRBJ2-1; V gene: TRBV28
CDR3 protein: AISESAGGPVSTRADTQY; CDR3 length: 18; J gene: TRBJ2-3; V gene: TRBV10-3
CDR3 protein: ASSSEFGDEQY; CDR3 length: 11; J gene: TRBJ2-7; V gene: TRBV5-1
CDR3 protein: ATSRDTRDQY; CDR3 length: 10; J gene: TRBJ2-5; V gene: TRBV15
CDR3 protein: ASSLAGSSGRYEQY; CDR3 length: 14; J gene: TRBJ2-7; V gene: TRBV7-2